The rows below give T cell receptor beta chains drawn from one sample of a study of T-cell memory formation after mild COVID-19. TCRdb ran MiXCR on the 5' RACE reads and lists one entry per CDR3 protein. The sample consists of tens of thousands of distinct CDR3 sequences, 21% of them appearing once. Specimen: PBMCs or a T cell subset sorted from them (not recorded which). The receptors derive from an adult who had mild COVID-19 (a few samples of this study predate the infection). Cell type and time point are not known. Both conserved end residues are part of each CDR3. The order of the fields is V gene, clone size, D gene, J gene, CDR3 DNA, CDR3 protein. D genes are given only for firm matches. The size entry is marked missing in some rows and otherwise reads once, few, many or a size class.

TRBV29-1	many	NA	TRBJ2-7	TGCAGCGTTGAGGGGCCCACTGTAGCTGGGACATCCTACGAGCAGTACTTC	CSVEGPTVAGTSYEQYF
TRBV12-3/TRBV12-4	NA	NA	TRBJ1-1	TGTGCCAGCAGCCCCGGGGACTATTTCACTGAAGCTTTCTTT	CASSPGDYFTEAFF
TRBV27	many	NA	TRBJ1-5	TGTGCCAGCAGTTCCGGGGGGGCCCGCATCAATCAGCCCCAGCATTTT	CASSSGGARINQPQHF
TRBV20-1	many	NA	TRBJ2-7	TGCAGTGCTCCCGTAGGGTCCGGATCAAAGCAGTACTTC	CSAPVGSGSKQYF
TRBV19	many	TRBD2	TRBJ2-5	TGTGCCAGTAGTACCGGACTAGCGGGAGTTAGGGAGACCCAGTACTTC	CASSTGLAGVRETQYF
TRBV6-1	many	NA	TRBJ1-4	TGTGCCAGCAGCAGGGTCCGAAATGAAAAACTGTTTTTT	CASSRVRNEKLFF
TRBV6-2/TRBV6-3	NA	NA	TRBJ2-1	TGTGCCAGCAGGGGCCCCAGGCGGGAGCAGTTCTTC	CASRGPRREQFF
TRBV12-3/TRBV12-4	many	NA	TRBJ2-5	TGTGCCAGCAGTCCTCAATTGGGGGAGACCCAGTACTTC	CASSPQLGETQYF
TRBV6-5	many	NA	TRBJ2-7	TGTGCCAGCCGCCGACAGACCGGCCCCTACGAGCAGTACTTC	CASRRQTGPYEQYF
TRBV2	many	NA	TRBJ2-1	TGTGCCAGCAGTTCGGGGTACGGGGGCAATGAGCAGTTCTTC	CASSSGYGGNEQFF
TRBV20-1	NA	TRBD2	TRBJ2-3	TGCAGTGCTCCAACTGCGGGGGGTACAGATACGCAGTATTTT	CSAPTAGGTDTQYF
TRBV12-3/TRBV12-4	NA	NA	TRBJ1-5	TGTGCCAGCAGTTTAACAAGGGATAGCAATCAGCCCCAGCATTTT	CASSLTRDSNQPQHF
TRBV7-6	NA	NA	TRBJ1-5	TGTGCCAGCAGCTTAGTTGGAGGCCGTAATCAGCCCCAGCATTTT	CASSLVGGRNQPQHF
TRBV5-4	many	NA	TRBJ2-3	TGTGCCAGCAGCACTGGGGGGTATGCTAGCACAGATACGCAGTATTTT	CASSTGGYASTDTQYF
TRBV3-1	NA	TRBD1	TRBJ1-1	TGTGCCAGCAGCCAACTTGGGACAGGGGGCACTGAAGCTTTCTTT	CASSQLGTGGTEAFF
TRBV6-5	many	TRBD1	TRBJ1-6	TGTGCCAGCAGACCCGGGACAGTTAATTCACCCCTCCACTTT	CASRPGTVNSPLHF
TRBV7-9	many	NA	TRBJ2-7	TGTGCCAGCAGCTCCAGTTACCAGGGAAATAGGCTAACCGACGAGCAGTACTTC	CASSSSYQGNRLTDEQYF
TRBV27	many	NA	TRBJ2-3	TGTGCCAGCAGTTTAACCAGGCTCACAGATACGCAGTATTTT	CASSLTRLTDTQYF
TRBV2	NA	NA	TRBJ2-7	TGTGCCAGCAGTGAGAAGGGCTACGAGCAGTACTTC	CASSEKGYEQYF
TRBV19	NA	NA	TRBJ2-5	TGTGCCAGTAGCCTCCACGGGAGTCCGGAGACCCAGTACTTC	CASSLHGSPETQYF
TRBV7-8	many	NA	TRBJ2-6	TGTGCCAGCAGTCCAGGGTCTTCTGGGGCCAACGTCCTGACTTTC	CASSPGSSGANVLTF
TRBV7-2	many	NA	TRBJ2-3	TGTGCCAGCAGCTTAGTGGTAGATACGCAGTATTTT	CASSLVVDTQYF
TRBV12-3/TRBV12-4	NA	TRBD1	TRBJ2-2	TGTGCCAGCAGTTTCTGGGGACAGGGGTACACCGGGGAGCTGTTTTTT	CASSFWGQGYTGELFF
TRBV12-3/TRBV12-4	many	NA	TRBJ1-2	TGTGCCAGCGCCGCGGACGTAAATTACTATGGCTACACCTTC	CASAADVNYYGYTF
TRBV19	many	NA	TRBJ2-1	TGTGCCAGTAGTATATCCCCCAGGGTATCCTACAATGAGCAGTTCTTC	CASSISPRVSYNEQFF
TRBV20-1	many	NA	TRBJ1-2	TGCAGTGCTAGGACCGCGGGGAGTGGCTACACCTTC	CSARTAGSGYTF
TRBV7-9	many	TRBD1	TRBJ2-1	TGTGCCAGCAGCTTACCAAACGGACAGGGGTCCTACAATGAGCAGTTCTTC	CASSLPNGQGSYNEQFF
TRBV11-3	many	NA	TRBJ2-7	TGTGCCAGCAGCTTATACGGGGGCTACGAGCAGTACTTC	CASSLYGGYEQYF
TRBV5-4	many	NA	TRBJ1-6	TGTGCCAGCAGCGATGCCTTGACAGTCTTGAATTCACCCCTCCACTTT	CASSDALTVLNSPLHF
TRBV12-3/TRBV12-4	many	TRBD1	TRBJ1-6	TGTGCCAGCACCGACACTCGGGACAGGGTAGGATCACCCCTCCACTTT	CASTDTRDRVGSPLHF
TRBV4-1	many	TRBD1	TRBJ2-7	TGCGCCAGCAGCCAAGATCGGGGACAGGGGGCGGCCTACGAGCAGTACTTC	CASSQDRGQGAAYEQYF
TRBV7-9	NA	TRBD2	TRBJ2-7	TGTGCCAGCAGCTTAGAGGTAGCGGGACTCGAGCAGTACTTC	CASSLEVAGLEQYF
TRBV15	many	NA	TRBJ2-1	TGTGCCACCAGCAGGTCCCGCGTGGGATATGAGCAGTTCTTC	CATSRSRVGYEQFF
TRBV9	many	NA	TRBJ2-5	TGTGCCAGCAGCGTAGCTGGGGCGAAAGAGACCCAGTACTTC	CASSVAGAKETQYF
TRBV25-1	many	TRBD1	TRBJ2-7	TGTGCCAGCAGTATAGGGACAGGGGGCCTATACGAGCAGTACTTC	CASSIGTGGLYEQYF
TRBV20-1	many	TRBD1	TRBJ2-7	TGCAGTGCTTGGACAGGGAGAACGGGTGAGCAGTACTTC	CSAWTGRTGEQYF
TRBV11-3	few	NA	TRBJ2-5	TGTGCCAGCAGCTTAGATCGGGAGACCCAGTACTTC	CASSLDRETQYF
TRBV3-1	many	TRBD2	TRBJ2-5	TGTGCCAGCAGCCCCGGACTAGCGGGGCCCCAAGAGACCCAGTACTTC	CASSPGLAGPQETQYF
TRBV5-4	NA	NA	TRBJ1-1	TGTGCCATCGCGAACACAGTTATGAACACTGAAGCTTTCTTT	CAIANTVMNTEAFF
TRBV2	many	NA	TRBJ2-3	TGTGCCAGCAGTGAACGGCCGACAGATACGCAGTATTTT	CASSERPTDTQYF
TRBV7-2	many	NA	TRBJ1-2	TGTGCCAGCAGCCCACGCGTCAGTACCCACTATGGCTACACCTTC	CASSPRVSTHYGYTF
TRBV7-2	many	NA	TRBJ1-5	TGTGCCAGCAGCTTAGTCGGGGGTGCTAATCAGCCCCAGCATTTT	CASSLVGGANQPQHF
TRBV24-1	many	NA	TRBJ2-7	TGTGCCACCAGTGATGGTGGGGGCTACGAGCAGTACTTC	CATSDGGGYEQYF